Listed here is a single T cell receptor beta chain. The junction departs from germline at one end; a sequencing error may be responsible. The PCR made use of 60 Vbeta and 13 Jbeta primers. Produced via immunoSEQ multiplex PCR; TCRdb's table is partial and in-frame only. The table lists some 71,000 clones, roughly 76% of them singletons, with 2.5% to 3.5% in the top ten. The data stem from a study of cytomegalovirus exposure and HLA in healthy donors. CDR3 size: 16 residues. Germline CDR1 reads SGHRS; CDR2 reads YFSETQ. The sequence was obtained from a man aged 18 to 29 in good health and CMV-seronegative. The sample was PBMCs. The chain carries TRBV5-1 and TRBJ2-3; TRBD2 matches at 8 bases. This CDR3 is CASSLFGGGTTDAQYF. As DNA, the CDR3 is TGCGCCAGCAGCTTGTTCGGGGGGGGGACCACAGATGCGCAGTATTTT. Together with reference TRBV5-1 and TRBJ2-3, the CDR3 gives the full variable domain: KAGVTQTPRYLIKTRGQQVTLSCSPISGHRSVSWYQQTPGQGLQFLFEYFSETQRNKGNFPGRFSGRQFSNSRSEMNVSTLELGDSALYLCASSLFGGGTTDAQYFGPGTRLTVL.